Listed below are T cell receptor beta chains from one sample, sequenced in a study of cytomegalovirus exposure and HLA in healthy donors. TCRdb's copy holds only in-frame clones and misses some; the assay was immunoSEQ multiplex PCR. The repertoire holds about 160,000 clones, with around 80% as singletons. The sample comprised PBMCs. The receptors were gathered from a female donor in good health and CMV-seronegative. Both conserved end residues are part of each CDR3. D genes are given only for firm matches. Clone size is given for some rows only: seen once, a few or many times, or a class if the clone is expanded.

J gene	V gene	clone size	D gene	CDR3 DNA	CDR3 protein
TRBJ1-2	TRBV7-2	few	TRBD1	TGTGCCAGCAGCCTGGGGGTAGGGGGCGACTATGGCTACACCTTC	CASSLGVGGDYGYTF
TRBJ2-1	TRBV6-6	.	.	TGTGCCAGCAGTCCGGGGGGCATAACCTACAATGAGCAGTTCTTC	CASSPGGITYNEQFF
TRBJ2-5	TRBV15	once	TRBD2	TGTGCCACCAGCAGAGATCGGGCGGGAGGGAAAGAGACCCAGTACTTC	CATSRDRAGGKETQYF
TRBJ2-2	TRBV19	.	.	TGTGCCAGTCGACAGCTCTTCGGGACCGGGGAGCTGTTTTTT	CASRQLFGTGELFF
TRBJ2-1	TRBV28	.	TRBD2	TGTGCCAGCAGTCAGCGGGATTCCTACAATGAGCAGTTCTTC	CASSQRDSYNEQFF
TRBJ2-1	TRBV4-2	.	TRBD1	TGTGCCAGCAGCCCTTCCGGGACAGGGTCATGGGAGCAGTTCTTC	CASSPSGTGSWEQFF
TRBJ2-1	TRBV14	.	TRBD2	TGTGCCAGCAGCCCGACTAGCGGATACAATGAGCAGTTCTTC	CASSPTSGYNEQFF
TRBJ2-7	TRBV5-4	few	TRBD1	TGTGCCAGCGCCAAATTATTTAAGGGACAGGGGTGGTACGAGCAGTACTTC	CASAKLFKGQGWYEQYF
TRBJ2-7	TRBV6-5	.	TRBD1	TGTGCCAGCAAAAAGGGGACAGGCGTCCGCGAGCAGTACTTC	CASKKGTGVREQYF
TRBJ2-3	TRBV9	.	.	TGTGCCAGCAGCGTAGAAGGCAGGGGCACAGATACGCAGTATTTT	CASSVEGRGTDTQYF
TRBJ2-7	TRBV28	.	.	TGTGCCAGCAGCCACCCTAGGGGCTCCTACGAGCAGTACTTC	CASSHPRGSYEQYF
TRBJ2-5	TRBV9	.	.	TGTGCCAGCAGCGTAGCTGGTGGGGGGGCGTCCCCGTACCAAGAGACCCAGTACTTC	CASSVAGGGASPYQETQYF
TRBJ1-4	TRBV30	.	.	TGTGCCTGGGAAGCCATTAATGAAAAACTGTTTTTT	CAWEAINEKLFF
TRBJ1-1	TRBV9	.	TRBD1	TGTGCCAGCAGCGCTCGGGCAGGGGGGAACACTGAAGCTTTCTTT	CASSARAGGNTEAFF
TRBJ2-2	TRBV5-4	.	TRBD1	TGTGCCAGCAGCCTCAGGACAGGGTCCACCGGGGAGCTGTTTTTT	CASSLRTGSTGELFF
TRBJ2-3	TRBV9	.	.	TGTGCCAGCAGCGGGAGCCCAACTAGCACAGATACGCAGTATTTT	CASSGSPTSTDTQYF
TRBJ2-7	TRBV6-1	.	TRBD1	TGTGCCAGCAGTGGGACAGGGGACGGGTACGAGCAGTACTTC	CASSGTGDGYEQYF
TRBJ2-7	TRBV28	.	.	TGTGCCAGCGCATCAGGGTTCGAGCAGTACTTC	CASASGFEQYF
TRBJ1-6	TRBV4-3	.	TRBD1	TGCGCCAGCAGGCCCGGACAGGGAAACTCACCCCTCCACTTT	CASRPGQGNSPLHF
TRBJ1-1	TRBV7-2	.	TRBD1	TGTGCCAGCAGCTCCCCAGGGGGCACTGAAGCTTTCTTT	CASSSPGGTEAFF
TRBJ2-3	TRBV7-2	.	.	TGTGCCAGCAGCCCCGACACCACAGATACGCAGTATTTT	CASSPDTTDTQYF
TRBJ1-2	TRBV19	.	.	TGTGCCAGTAGTAGGACAGCCATAAGCTACACCTTC	CASSRTAISYTF
TRBJ2-5	TRBV28	few	.	TGTGCCAGCACCCCTGCATGGGAGCAACAAGAGACCCAGTACTTC	CASTPAWEQQETQYF
TRBJ2-7	TRBV15	few	TRBD2	TGTGCCACCAGCAGAGTAGGGAGGGTATACGAGCAGTACTTC	CATSRVGRVYEQYF
TRBJ2-7	TRBV18	few	TRBD1	TGTGCCAGCTCACCACCGTCCAGGGGGCGCGCCTACGAGCAGTACTTC	CASSPPSRGRAYEQYF
TRBJ2-6	TRBV9	few	TRBD2	TGTGCCAGCAGCGTAGCTCAAGCGGGAGGGGGTGGGGCCAACGTCCTGACTTTC	CASSVAQAGGGGANVLTF
TRBJ2-7	TRBV5-1	once	TRBD2	TGCGCCAGCAGCAAAGGGACTAGCGGGACCTACGAGCAGTACTTC	CASSKGTSGTYEQYF
TRBJ1-3	TRBV6-5	.	.	TGTGCCAGCAGTTCAACGAGAGTTGATGGAAACACCATATATTTT	CASSSTRVDGNTIYF
TRBJ2-3	TRBV29-1	.	.	TGCAGCGTTCCCAGACCAGCCCATCTAGGTACGCAGTATTTT	CSVPRPAHLGTQYF
TRBJ2-2	TRBV27	.	TRBD1	TGTGCCACCCAAGGGGGCGCGAACACCGGGGAGCTGTTTTTT	CATQGGANTGELFF
TRBJ1-5	TRBV6-1	.	.	TGTGCCAGCAGTAGGGGGAATCAGCCCCAGCATTTT	CASSRGNQPQHF
TRBJ1-4	TRBV15	few	TRBD1	TGTGCCACCAGCAGAGATTTGGGCCGGGACAGGGGGCCCATCGGAACTAATGAAAAACTGTTTTTT	CATSRDLGRDRGPIGTNEKLFF
TRBJ1-3	TRBV2	.	.	TGTGCCAGCAGGGGAGACAGGAGCTCTGGAAACACCATATATTTT	CASRGDRSSGNTIYF
TRBJ2-7	TRBV7-9	.	.	TGTGCCAGCAGCGGGTGGGACACCGCAAACTCCTACGAGCAGTACTTC	CASSGWDTANSYEQYF
TRBJ1-2	TRBV7-9	.	TRBD1	TGTGCCAGCAGCCAGGACAGGGCGGTAGGCTATGGCTACACCTTC	CASSQDRAVGYGYTF
TRBJ1-3	TRBV7-2	.	.	TGTGCCAGCAGTCAAGAGGGGCAGGGGCCCTTCTCTGGAAACACCATATATTTT	CASSQEGQGPFSGNTIYF
TRBJ1-1	TRBV14	.	TRBD1	TGTGCCAGCAGCCATAGGGGGCGCGTTACTGAAGCTTTCTTT	CASSHRGRVTEAFF
TRBJ1-2	TRBV10-2	once	.	TGCGCCAGCAGTGAGTCGGAGGGGTATGGCTACACCTTC	CASSESEGYGYTF
TRBJ2-7	TRBV11-3	.	TRBD2	TGTGCCAGCAGCCCCCAGCGGGGGAGTGGCGAGCAGTACTTC	CASSPQRGSGEQYF
TRBJ1-1	TRBV30	.	.	TGTGCCGCCCTCAGGGGGAACACTGAAGCTTTCTTT	CAALRGNTEAFF
TRBJ2-5	TRBV19	few	TRBD1	TGTGCCAGTAGTATAGGATCCGGGACAGGGGAACAGACCCAGTACTTC	CASSIGSGTGEQTQYF